This TCR beta chain derives from a study of early T cells in non-severe SARS-CoV-2 infection. The overall study: The study sequenced bulk RNA from unsorted whole blood, with chains unpaired. Study results and caveats: Matches to VDJdb favored anti-spike CD8 responses and missed private and CD4 specificities.

CDR3 length equals 10 residues. CDR1 LNHNV and CDR2 YYDKDF come from the germline V gene (reference sequence). Trimming cost V 6 bases and J 7 bases, with 6 bases left between them. The library protocol tagged individual cDNA molecules with unique molecular identifiers. One entry per CDR3 protein results from TCRdb running MiXCR on the 5' RACE reads. The sample yields about 19,000 distinct CDR3 sequences, about 4% seen once. This clonotype was recorded at least ten times. Its target is not known. Sequenced: whole blood. This sequence originates from an adult who was a healthcare worker with PCR-confirmed SARS-CoV-2 infection or an uninfected control (not recorded which). The chain has TRBV15 and TRBJ1-1; no definite D call. For the CDR3, the DNA is TGTGCCACCAGAAAGGTTGAAGCTTTCTTT. Protein product: CATRKVEAFF.